Shown below are 20 T cell receptor beta chains from a single sample sequenced in a study of control samples from healthy donors and cancer patients. TCRdb's table, derived via immunoSEQ multiplex PCR, lists solely in-frame clones and lacks some. The table lists around 90,000 clones, more than 75% of them singletons. Material: blood. The receptors originated from a woman in her thirties or forties in good health.

This chain connects TRBV7-2 to TRBJ2-3; no clear D. V was pared by 1 base and J by 7 bases, with 6 bases between. CDR1 SGHTA and CDR2 FQGNSA come from the germline V gene. This CDR3 is built from 12 residues. The CDR3 nucleotides read TGTGCCAGCAGCTTAGGGCTTAATACGCAGTATTTT. Amino acids: CASSLGLNTQYF.

The chain is built from TRBV25-1 and TRBJ2-2, with 7 bases matching TRBD1. The CDR3 runs to 17 residues. Germline assignment: CDR1 MGHDK and CDR2 SYGVNS. V lost 4 bases to trimming and J lost 6 bases; unmatched junction nucleotides: 14. The CDR3 reads CASSVNPGQKGAGELFF. The CDR3 DNA is TGTGCCAGCAGTGTAAACCCGGGACAGAAGGGGGCCGGGGAGCTGTTTTTT.

With regard to this clone: Sequence at one end of the junction differs from germline and may be a read error. This chain links TRBV3-1 (or the pseudogene TRBV3-2) with TRBJ2-1; D is undetermined. Germline CDR1 and CDR2: LGHDT and YNNKEL (reference sequence). The CDR3 length is 11 residues. The CDR3 sequence: CASSRYDEQFF. The CDR3, as DNA: TGTGCCAGCAGCCGCTACGATGAGCAGTTCTTC.

The chain links TRBV19 to TRBJ1-2, with 9 bases identical to TRBD1. This CDR3 spans 15 amino acids. V trimming: 5 bases; J trimming: 4 bases; junction bases outside the gene matches: 8. The germline CDR1 and CDR2 sequences are LNHDA and SQIVND (reference sequence). The CDR3 DNA follows: TGTGCCAGTAGTGAACAACAGGGGGCCGGCTATGGCTACACCTTC. Residues: CASSEQQGAGYGYTF.

CDR3 in DNA: TGTGCCAGCAGTGGACAGGTGAACACTGAAGCTTTCTTT. It codes for CASSGQVNTEAFF. This chain uses TRBV2 with TRBJ1-1; possible D gene TRBD1, 6 bases. This CDR3 has 13 amino acids. Germline V gene sequence: CDR1 SNHLY, CDR2 FYNNEI. Trimming pared 4 bases from V and 0 bases from J, leaving 6 bases between.

This sequence joins TRBV27 and TRBJ1-1; D not resolved. Deletions cut 6 bases from V and 5 bases from J, with 13 bases between. CDR3 size: 13 residues. In germline, CDR1 is MNHEY, CDR2 SMNVEV (reference sequence). The CDR3 DNA is TGTGCCAGCAGCAAGGGAATGGATACTGAAGCTTTCTTT. The encoded protein is CASSKGMDTEAFF.

J is TRBJ1-5 and V is TRBV19; 8 nucleotides align to TRBD1. The CDR3 is made up of 15 amino acids. The germline CDR1 and CDR2 sequences are LNHDA and SQIVND (reference sequence). Trimming took 7 bases from V and 11 from J; bases not matched to a gene: 16. The CDR3 spells CASKRGTGAVASQHF. The DNA of the CDR3 is TGTGCCAGTAAACGGGGGACAGGCGCGGTCGCCTCCCAGCATTTT.

The rearrangement links TRBV12-3 or TRBV12-4 to TRBJ2-5; D possibly matches TRBD1 or TRBD2 (5 bases each). The ends were cut back, 3 bases at V and 7 bases at J, with 12 bases in the middle. CDR3 size: 13 residues. In nucleotides, the CDR3 is TGTGCCAGCAGTTTCGGCAGGGCGGGGACCCAGTACTTC. As protein: CASSFGRAGTQYF.

The chain couples TRBV5-1 to TRBJ1-1; D is perhaps TRBD1 (6 bases). This CDR3 comprises 14 residues. Deletions cut 0 bases from V and 5 bases from J, with 11 bases between. CDR1 is SGHRS and CDR2 is YFSETQ in the germline V gene. The chain's CDR3 is CASSLDGGRTEAFF. CDR3 nucleotides: TGCGCCAGCAGCTTGGATGGGGGGCGGACTGAAGCTTTCTTT.

V is TRBV6-5 and J is TRBJ1-3, with D tentatively TRBD1 (5 bases). CDR1 is MNHEY and CDR2 is SVGAGI in the germline V gene. Trimming cost V 5 bases and J 0 bases, with 11 bases left between them. The CDR3 loop spans 15 amino acids. In DNA form, the CDR3 reads TGTGCCAGCAGTCGAAGCAGGGCCTCTGGAAACACCATATATTTT. This gives the protein CASSRSRASGNTIYF.

The chain joins TRBV18 to TRBJ1-2; the D is unclear. V lost 4 bases, J lost 0 bases, and 6 bases lay in between. Germline CDR1 is KGHSH and CDR2 is LQKENI. This CDR3 spans 13 amino acids. The CDR3 DNA follows: TGTGCCAGCTCACTTCTCGCTAACTATGGCTACACCTTC. Amino acids: CASSLLANYGYTF.

J is TRBJ2-3 and V is TRBV30; D is perhaps TRBD1 (6 bases). Trimming took 0 bases from V and 1 from J, leaving 14 bases between them. CDR1 is GTSNPN, CDR2 SVGIG, per germline (reference sequence). This CDR3 is 16 amino acids long. CDR3 sequence reads: CAWSVITGRGTDTQYF. The CDR3 bases are TGTGCCTGGAGTGTAATAACAGGGCGCGGCACAGATACGCAGTATTTT.

The rearrangement joins TRBV24-1 to TRBJ1-2, with unresolved D. This CDR3 region has 13 residues. The V and J ends lost 4 bases and 7 bases respectively, with 12 bases between them. Germline CDR1 and CDR2: KGHDR and SFDVKD. The CDR3 nucleotides are TGTGCCACCAGTGAAGGGTCAGGACCTGGCTACACCTTC. Its protein product is CATSEGSGPGYTF.

This clone came up once. An end of the junction does not agree with germline; a read error may underlie this. The chain carries TRBV12-3 or TRBV12-4 and TRBJ1-5; TRBD1 is a possible D gene (6 bases). This CDR3 is 11 amino acids long. The CDR3 region is CASSSGTPINF. The CDR3 nucleotides are TGTGCCAGCAGTTCCGGGACACCCATTAATTTT.

The chain joins TRBV9 to TRBJ1-3; D is ambiguous. Germline V CDR1 and CDR2: SGDLS, YYNGEE. With 3 bases removed from V and 0 bases from J, the gap between germline ends came to 7 bases. This CDR3 has 14 amino acids. The CDR3 loop reads CASSEARSGNTIYF. In nucleotides, the CDR3 is TGTGCCAGCAGCGAGGCACGCTCTGGAAACACCATATATTTT.

This sequence joins TRBV6-4 and TRBJ1-1; D is undetermined. Trimming stripped 2 bases from V and 3 bases from J, with 4 bases between. Germline V CDR1 and CDR2: MRHNA, SNTAGT. This CDR3 is 12 amino acids long. This CDR3 reads CASSDKDTEAFF. DNA for the CDR3: TGTGCCAGCAGTGACAAGGACACTGAAGCTTTCTTT.

This clone was detected once. V usage is TRBV5-1 and J usage is TRBJ2-3; D is possibly TRBD1 or TRBD2 (5 bases each). Germline CDR1 and CDR2: SGHRS and YFSETQ. Trimming stripped 2 bases from V and 6 bases from J, with 10 bases between. The CDR3 runs 13 residues. The CDR3 sequence is CASSLRGVDTQYF. The CDR3 coding sequence is TGCGCCAGCAGCTTAAGAGGGGTTGATACGCAGTATTTT.

This rearrangement joins TRBV6-2 or TRBV6-3 to TRBJ2-6, with TRBD2 as a possible D gene (6 bases). The CDR3 has 15 amino acids. V was pared by 2 bases and J by 2 bases, with 7 bases between. CDR1 and CDR2 (germline): MNHEY, SVGEGT. The CDR3 spells CASSYGEAGANVLTF. DNA for the CDR3: TGTGCCAGCAGTTACGGGGAGGCTGGGGCCAACGTCCTGACTTTC.

The gene calls are TRBV10-1 and TRBJ2-5; D may correspond to TRBD1 or TRBD2 (6 bases each). V lost 4 bases to trimming and J lost 2 bases, with 17 bases between them. The CDR3 loop spans 16 amino acids. The germline V gene has CDR1 WNHNN and CDR2 SYGVQD (reference sequence). The CDR3 coding sequence is TGCGCCAGCAGTGTTGGACGGGGGCCGAAGCAAGAGACCCAGTACTTC. This translates into CASSVGRGPKQETQYF.

This sequence joins TRBV4-3 and TRBJ1-1; a weak D match, TRBD1 (5 bases). The CDR3 has 14 amino acids. Germline-derived CDR1 and CDR2 are LGHNA and YSLEER. V was clipped by 1 base and J by 0 bases, with 6 bases between them. CDR3 bases: TGCGCCAGCAGCCAAGGAGGGGTGAACACTGAAGCTTTCTTT. Protein: CASSQGGVNTEAFF.